Listed below are T cell receptor beta chains from one sample, sequenced in a study of beta chain features in type 1 diabetes. The repertoire was sequenced with immunoSEQ multiplex PCR; TCRdb's copy has only in-frame clones and lacks some. Of about 340,000 clones in the sample, approximately 10% are singletons; the top ten hold 1%. Sequencing used central memory CD4+ T cells from blood. Receptors originate from a young man with type 1 diabetes. Both conserved end residues are part of each CDR3. The D gene is left open where the match is weak. The size field is filled for only some rows; it gives once, few, many or a size class.

cdr3_nt: TGTGCCAGCAGCCCAGACAGCAATTCCTACGAGCAGTACTTC
cdr3_aa: CASSPDSNSYEQYF
v_call: TRBV21-1
clone_size: NA
cdr3_length: 14
j_call: TRBJ2-7
d_call: NA

cdr3_nt: TGTGCCAGCAGCTTCACAGATAAAGAGACCCAGTACTTC
cdr3_aa: CASSFTDKETQYF
v_call: TRBV5-5
clone_size: NA
cdr3_length: 13
j_call: TRBJ2-5
d_call: NA

cdr3_nt: TGTGCCAGCAGCCCTGGAACGGGGGATACGCAGTATTTT
cdr3_aa: CASSPGTGDTQYF
v_call: TRBV5-4
clone_size: many
cdr3_length: 13
j_call: TRBJ2-3
d_call: NA

cdr3_nt: TGTGCCAGCAGTGCACGGGGGAGCCACGAGCAGTACTTC
cdr3_aa: CASSARGSHEQYF
v_call: TRBV6-1
clone_size: NA
cdr3_length: 13
j_call: TRBJ2-7
d_call: NA

cdr3_nt: TGTGCCATCAGCGACAGGGGGCGAAACTATGGCTACACCTTC
cdr3_aa: CAISDRGRNYGYTF
v_call: TRBV10-3
clone_size: few
cdr3_length: 14
j_call: TRBJ1-2
d_call: TRBD1

cdr3_nt: TGTGCCAGCAGCCTGCCCTGGGAGCATGAGCAGTTCTTC
cdr3_aa: CASSLPWEHEQFF
v_call: TRBV5-6
clone_size: NA
cdr3_length: 13
j_call: TRBJ2-1
d_call: NA

cdr3_nt: TGTGCCAGCAGCTTAGGAATGGCGGGCTCTAACTATGGCTACACCTTC
cdr3_aa: CASSLGMAGSNYGYTF
v_call: TRBV7-2
clone_size: few
cdr3_length: 16
j_call: TRBJ1-2
d_call: NA

cdr3_nt: TGTGCCAGCAGCGACCCGTCCGGGGGTACGCAGTATTTT
cdr3_aa: CASSDPSGGTQYF
v_call: TRBV7-9
clone_size: NA
cdr3_length: 13
j_call: TRBJ2-3
d_call: NA

cdr3_nt: TGCAGCGTTGACGGGACAGGGGTGTTGGGAGAGACCCAGTACTTC
cdr3_aa: CSVDGTGVLGETQYF
v_call: TRBV29-1
clone_size: NA
cdr3_length: 15
j_call: TRBJ2-5
d_call: TRBD1

cdr3_nt: TGTGCCTGGAGTGTCCCCCCACAGGGGAACTATGGCTACACCTTC
cdr3_aa: CAWSVPPQGNYGYTF
v_call: TRBV30
clone_size: NA
cdr3_length: 15
j_call: TRBJ1-2
d_call: TRBD1

cdr3_nt: TGTGCCAGCAGCTTGGGACAGGGGGTTAGCACAGATACGCAGTATTTT
cdr3_aa: CASSLGQGVSTDTQYF
v_call: TRBV5-4
clone_size: few
cdr3_length: 16
j_call: TRBJ2-3
d_call: TRBD1

cdr3_nt: TGTGCCAGCAGCTTCCGGGACAGGGGCTCCTACGAGCAGTACTTC
cdr3_aa: CASSFRDRGSYEQYF
v_call: TRBV7-8
clone_size: NA
cdr3_length: 15
j_call: TRBJ2-7
d_call: TRBD1

cdr3_nt: TGTGCCAGCAGTTTTTTCTCGAACCCCCCTTATGGCTACACCTTC
cdr3_aa: CASSFFSNPPYGYTF
v_call: TRBV28
clone_size: few
cdr3_length: 15
j_call: TRBJ1-2
d_call: NA

cdr3_nt: TGTGCCAGCAGCTTATCAGGTCAGGGGAACACCGGGGAGCTGTTTTTT
cdr3_aa: CASSLSGQGNTGELFF
v_call: TRBV9
clone_size: many
cdr3_length: 16
j_call: TRBJ2-2
d_call: NA

cdr3_nt: TGTGCCAGCAGCTTGCGGGGGAGGGATCAGCCCCAGCATTTT
cdr3_aa: CASSLRGRDQPQHF
v_call: TRBV7-8
clone_size: few
cdr3_length: 14
j_call: TRBJ1-5
d_call: NA

cdr3_nt: TGTGCCAGCAGCAGCCGGCGGGGTTCCACAGATACGCAGTATTTT
cdr3_aa: CASSSRRGSTDTQYF
v_call: TRBV6-5
clone_size: NA
cdr3_length: 15
j_call: TRBJ2-3
d_call: NA

cdr3_nt: TGTGCCAGTAGTCGGGCCAGCCGGAACATTCAGTACTTC
cdr3_aa: CASSRASRNIQYF
v_call: TRBV11-2
clone_size: NA
cdr3_length: 13
j_call: TRBJ2-4
d_call: NA

cdr3_nt: TGTGCCAGCAGCGCGAGCGGAAACACCATATATTTT
cdr3_aa: CASSASGNTIYF
v_call: TRBV9
clone_size: few
cdr3_length: 12
j_call: TRBJ1-3
d_call: NA

cdr3_nt: TGCGCCAGCAGCTTGTTCGGACAATCTGGAAACACCATATATTTT
cdr3_aa: CASSLFGQSGNTIYF
v_call: TRBV5-1
clone_size: few
cdr3_length: 15
j_call: TRBJ1-3
d_call: NA

cdr3_nt: TGTGCCAGCAGCCCATCAGGACAGGGAAGGACTGAAGCTTTCTTT
cdr3_aa: CASSPSGQGRTEAFF
v_call: TRBV11-3
clone_size: few
cdr3_length: 15
j_call: TRBJ1-1
d_call: TRBD1

cdr3_nt: TGTGCCAGCAGCCAAAGGGGGGCAGGTCTAGCCAAAAACATTCAGTACTTC
cdr3_aa: CASSQRGAGLAKNIQYF
v_call: TRBV11-2
clone_size: NA
cdr3_length: 17
j_call: TRBJ2-4
d_call: NA

cdr3_nt: TGTGCCAGCAGCTTCCGACAGGGCGAGCAGTACTTC
cdr3_aa: CASSFRQGEQYF
v_call: TRBV5-6
clone_size: few
cdr3_length: 12
j_call: TRBJ2-7
d_call: TRBD1

cdr3_nt: TGTGCCAGCAGCTTCGGGAACTACAATGAGCAGTTCTTC
cdr3_aa: CASSFGNYNEQFF
v_call: TRBV7-2
clone_size: few
cdr3_length: 13
j_call: TRBJ2-1
d_call: NA

cdr3_nt: TGTGCCAGCAGCCAAGTATCGGGGTCCGGGGAGCTGTTTTTT
cdr3_aa: CASSQVSGSGELFF
v_call: TRBV14
clone_size: few
cdr3_length: 14
j_call: TRBJ2-2
d_call: NA

cdr3_nt: TGCGCCAGCAGGGACGGGGGTTTCACCGGGGAGCTGTTTTTT
cdr3_aa: CASRDGGFTGELFF
v_call: TRBV5-1
clone_size: few
cdr3_length: 14
j_call: TRBJ2-2
d_call: NA